Sequencing of this T cell receptor beta chain was carried out in a study of blood T cell repertoires in COVID-19. About the study: There were acute and convalescent COVID-19 samples, and they came from the United States, Italy and Spain. Sample material is recorded as cDNA or gDNA derived from T cells, B-cell-depleted T cells, or PBMCs.

Trimming removed 2 bases from V and 5 bases from J; junction bases left unmatched: 15. CDR3 length: 17 amino acids. Original processing notes: Amplifying reference gene primers gave estimates of nucleated cell counts. TCRdb's copy holds only in-frame clones and misses some; the assay was immunoSEQ multiplex PCR. V, J and clone size are taken as reported in that table, and D and trimming were inferred from the DNA itself. Of 250,000 to 350,000 clones listed, roughly 89% are singletons. This receptor was obtained from a woman aged 40 to 50 who had recovered from COVID-19. The sample comprised peripheral blood. This chain links TRBV23-1 with TRBJ2-7; 7 bases are a match to TRBD2. TRBV23-1 belongs to the ORF category, with a function that is uncertain. The DNA of the CDR3 is TGCGCCAGCAGTCAACCGAACGCTGGAGGGAGGGTCAACGAGCAGTACTTC. It specifies CASSQPNAGGRVNEQYF.